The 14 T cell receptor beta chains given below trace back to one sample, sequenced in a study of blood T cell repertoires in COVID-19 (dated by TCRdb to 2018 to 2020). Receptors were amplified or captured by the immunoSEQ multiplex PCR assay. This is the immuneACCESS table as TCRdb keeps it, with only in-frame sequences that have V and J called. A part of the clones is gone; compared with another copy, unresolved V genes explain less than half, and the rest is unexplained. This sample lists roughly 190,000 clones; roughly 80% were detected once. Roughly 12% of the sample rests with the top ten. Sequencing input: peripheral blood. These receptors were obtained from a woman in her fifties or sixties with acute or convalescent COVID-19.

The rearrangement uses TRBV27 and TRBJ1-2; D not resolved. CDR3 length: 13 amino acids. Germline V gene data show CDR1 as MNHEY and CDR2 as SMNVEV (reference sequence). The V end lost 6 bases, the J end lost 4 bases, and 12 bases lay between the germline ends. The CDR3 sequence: CASRETGVYGYTF. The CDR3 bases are TGTGCCAGCAGGGAAACGGGAGTCTATGGCTACACCTTC.

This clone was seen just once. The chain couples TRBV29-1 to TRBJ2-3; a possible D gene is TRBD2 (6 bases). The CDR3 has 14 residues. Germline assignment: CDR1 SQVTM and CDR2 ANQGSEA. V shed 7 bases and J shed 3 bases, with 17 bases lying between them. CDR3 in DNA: TGCAGCGGTTTGGGTGACGGGAGAACAGATACGCAGTATTTT. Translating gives CSGLGDGRTDTQYF.

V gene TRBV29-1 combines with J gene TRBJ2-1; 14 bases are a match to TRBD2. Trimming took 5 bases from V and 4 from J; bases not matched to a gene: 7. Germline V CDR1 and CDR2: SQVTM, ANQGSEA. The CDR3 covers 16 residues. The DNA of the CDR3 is TGCAGCGTTCGCGCCGGGACTAGCGGGGGTTACAATGAGCAGTTCTTC. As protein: CSVRAGTSGGYNEQFF.

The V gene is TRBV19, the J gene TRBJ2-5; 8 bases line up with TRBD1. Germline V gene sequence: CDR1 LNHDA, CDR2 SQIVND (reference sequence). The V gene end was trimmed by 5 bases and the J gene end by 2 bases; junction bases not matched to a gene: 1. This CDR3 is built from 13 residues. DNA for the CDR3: TGTGCCAGTAGTGGGACAGGACAAGAGACCCAGTACTTC. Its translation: CASSGTGQETQYF.

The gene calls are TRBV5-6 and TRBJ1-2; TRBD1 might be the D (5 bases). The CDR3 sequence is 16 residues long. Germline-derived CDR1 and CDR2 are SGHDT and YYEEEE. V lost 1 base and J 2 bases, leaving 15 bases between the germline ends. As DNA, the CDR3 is TGTGCCAGCAGCTTGTCGGGGCGGGGCAGGAACTATGGCTACACCTTC. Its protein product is CASSLSGRGRNYGYTF.

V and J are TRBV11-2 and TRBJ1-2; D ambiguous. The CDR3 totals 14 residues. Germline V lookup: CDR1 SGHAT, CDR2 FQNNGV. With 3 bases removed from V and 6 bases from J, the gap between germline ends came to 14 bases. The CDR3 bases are TGTGCCAGCAGCTTTTCACGGGTTGGAGATGGCTACACCTTC. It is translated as CASSFSRVGDGYTF.

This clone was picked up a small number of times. The CDR3 is CASSPRGGVTDTQYF. CDR3 coding DNA: TGTGCCAGCAGTCCCCGCGGCGGGGTAACAGATACGCAGTATTTT. This chain connects TRBV6-6 to TRBJ2-3; tentatively, D is TRBD2 (6 bases). CDR1 and CDR2 (germline): MNHNY, SVGAGI (reference sequence). This CDR3 spans 15 amino acids. V dropped 5 bases and J dropped 3 bases, with 15 bases sitting between them.

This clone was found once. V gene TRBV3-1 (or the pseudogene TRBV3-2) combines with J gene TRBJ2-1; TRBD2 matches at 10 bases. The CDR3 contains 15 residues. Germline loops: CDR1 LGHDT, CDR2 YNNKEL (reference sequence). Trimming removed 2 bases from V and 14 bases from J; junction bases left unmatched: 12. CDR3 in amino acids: CASSQSSGSRSVKFF. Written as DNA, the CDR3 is TGTGCCAGCAGCCAATCTAGCGGGAGCAGATCGGTGAAGTTCTTC.

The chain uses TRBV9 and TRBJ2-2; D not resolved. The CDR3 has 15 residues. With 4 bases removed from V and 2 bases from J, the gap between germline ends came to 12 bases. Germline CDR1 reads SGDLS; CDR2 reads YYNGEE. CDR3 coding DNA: TGTGCCAGCAGCCCCTCGAGAAAAAACACCGGGGAGCTGTTTTTT. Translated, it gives CASSPSRKNTGELFF.

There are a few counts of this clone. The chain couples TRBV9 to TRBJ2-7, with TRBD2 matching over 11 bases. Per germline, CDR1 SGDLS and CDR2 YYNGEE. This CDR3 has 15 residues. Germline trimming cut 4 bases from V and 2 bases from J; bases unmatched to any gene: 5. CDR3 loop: CASSRTSGGPYEQYF. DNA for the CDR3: TGTGCCAGCAGCCGTACTAGCGGGGGACCCTACGAGCAGTACTTC. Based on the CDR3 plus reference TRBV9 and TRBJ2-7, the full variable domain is DSGVTQTPKHLITATGQRVTLRCSPRSGDLSVYWYQQSLDQGLQFLIQYYNGEERAKGNILERFSAQQFPDLHSELNLSSLELGDSALYFCASSRTSGGPYEQYFGPGTRLTVT.

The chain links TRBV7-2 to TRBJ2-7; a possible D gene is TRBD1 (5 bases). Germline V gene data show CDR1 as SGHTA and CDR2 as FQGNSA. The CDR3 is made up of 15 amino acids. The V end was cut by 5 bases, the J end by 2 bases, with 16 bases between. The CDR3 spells CASSIPGISTYEQYF. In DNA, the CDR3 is TGTGCCAGCAGCATACCAGGGATATCAACCTACGAGCAGTACTTC.

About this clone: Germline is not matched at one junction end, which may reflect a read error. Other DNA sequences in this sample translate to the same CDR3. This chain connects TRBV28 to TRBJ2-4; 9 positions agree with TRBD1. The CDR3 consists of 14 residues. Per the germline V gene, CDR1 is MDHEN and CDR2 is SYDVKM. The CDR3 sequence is CASRQTGGGNIQYF. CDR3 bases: TGCGCCAGCAGACAGACAGGGGGGGGAAACATTCAGTACTTC.

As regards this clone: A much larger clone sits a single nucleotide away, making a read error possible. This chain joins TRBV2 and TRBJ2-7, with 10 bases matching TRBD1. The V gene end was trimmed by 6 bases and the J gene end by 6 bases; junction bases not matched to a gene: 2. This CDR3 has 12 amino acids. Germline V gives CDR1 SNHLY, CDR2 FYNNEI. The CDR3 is CASRGQGFEQYF. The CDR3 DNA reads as TGTGCCAGCAGGGGACAGGGGTTCGAGCAGTACTTC. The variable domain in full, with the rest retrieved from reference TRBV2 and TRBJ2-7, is EPEVTQTPSHQVTQMGQEVILRCVPISNHLYFYWYRQILGQKVEFLVSFYNNEISEKSEIFDDQFSVERPDGSNFTLKIRSTKLEDSAMYFCASRGQGFEQYFGPGTRLTVT.

The chain's CDR3 is CASSLARGGPETQYF. DNA for the CDR3: TGTGCCAGCAGCTTAGCTCGGGGAGGGCCAGAGACCCAGTACTTC. The chain recombines TRBV7-9 with TRBJ2-5; 7 bases align to TRBD2. The CDR3 extends over 15 amino acids. V lost 0 bases and J lost 4; bases outside the gene matches: 5. Germline CDR1 reads SEHNR; CDR2 reads FQNEAQ (reference sequence).